The sequence of this T cell receptor (beta chain) was determined in a study of blood T cell repertoires in COVID-19. Overall study: Material from acute and convalescent COVID-19 was sourced from the United States, Italy and Spain. PBMCs, B-cell-depleted T cells, or T cells were the source of the cDNA or gDNA that made up the material.

This CDR3 is built from 14 residues. In germline, CDR1 is LNHDA, CDR2 SQIVND (reference sequence). V shed 6 bases, J shed 6 bases, and the junction held 9 bases outside the gene matches. Per the authors' pipeline: Estimates of nucleated cell counts were drawn from the amplification of reference gene primers. The assay was immunoSEQ multiplex PCR, and TCRdb's table has in-frame clones only and misses some. V and J calls and clone size are copied from that table; D and trimming were computed from the DNA. The repertoire holds roughly 72,000 clones, with 82% as singletons. Sequencing was carried out using peripheral blood. V gene TRBV19 combines with J gene TRBJ1-1, with 8 nucleotides matching TRBD1. This receptor was taken from a woman at least 80 years old with acute or convalescent COVID-19. The CDR3 is CASRPDRESPEAFF. Here the CDR3 DNA reads TGTGCCAGTAGACCGGACAGGGAGTCCCCTGAAGCTTTCTTT.